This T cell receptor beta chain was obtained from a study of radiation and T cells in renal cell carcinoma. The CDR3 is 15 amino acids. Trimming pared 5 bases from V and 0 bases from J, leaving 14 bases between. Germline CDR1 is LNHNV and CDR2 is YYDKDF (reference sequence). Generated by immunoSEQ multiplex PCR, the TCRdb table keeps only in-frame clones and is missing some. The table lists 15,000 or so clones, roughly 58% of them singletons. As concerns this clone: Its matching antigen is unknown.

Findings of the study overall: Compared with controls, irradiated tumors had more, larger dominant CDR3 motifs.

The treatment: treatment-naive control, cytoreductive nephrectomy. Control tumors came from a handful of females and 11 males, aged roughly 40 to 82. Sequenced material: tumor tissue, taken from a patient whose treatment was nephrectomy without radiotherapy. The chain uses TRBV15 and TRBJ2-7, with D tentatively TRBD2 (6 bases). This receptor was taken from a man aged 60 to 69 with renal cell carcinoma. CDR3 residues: CATSGGFWSSYEQYF. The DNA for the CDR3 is TGTGCCACCAGCGGAGGGTTTTGGAGCTCCTACGAGCAGTACTTC.